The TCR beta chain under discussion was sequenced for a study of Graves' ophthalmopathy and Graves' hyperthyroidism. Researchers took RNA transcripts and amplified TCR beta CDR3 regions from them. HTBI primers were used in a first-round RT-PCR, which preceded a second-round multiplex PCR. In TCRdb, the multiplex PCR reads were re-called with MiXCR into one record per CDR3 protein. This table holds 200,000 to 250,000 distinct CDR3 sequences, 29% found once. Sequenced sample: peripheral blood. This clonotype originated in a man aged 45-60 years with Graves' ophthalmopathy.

The CDR3, as DNA: TGTGCCAGCAGTTACACCCCGGGACAGGTTGATTTGTACCAAGAGACCCAGTACTTC. This sequence encodes CASSYTPGQVDLYQETQYF. The rearrangement joins TRBV6-2 or TRBV6-3 to TRBJ2-5; 8 bases are a match to TRBD1. The CDR3 contains 19 residues. Germline V CDR1 and CDR2: MNHEY, SVGEGT. After removal of 2 bases from V and 0 bases from J, the junction contained 14 bases not matched to a gene.